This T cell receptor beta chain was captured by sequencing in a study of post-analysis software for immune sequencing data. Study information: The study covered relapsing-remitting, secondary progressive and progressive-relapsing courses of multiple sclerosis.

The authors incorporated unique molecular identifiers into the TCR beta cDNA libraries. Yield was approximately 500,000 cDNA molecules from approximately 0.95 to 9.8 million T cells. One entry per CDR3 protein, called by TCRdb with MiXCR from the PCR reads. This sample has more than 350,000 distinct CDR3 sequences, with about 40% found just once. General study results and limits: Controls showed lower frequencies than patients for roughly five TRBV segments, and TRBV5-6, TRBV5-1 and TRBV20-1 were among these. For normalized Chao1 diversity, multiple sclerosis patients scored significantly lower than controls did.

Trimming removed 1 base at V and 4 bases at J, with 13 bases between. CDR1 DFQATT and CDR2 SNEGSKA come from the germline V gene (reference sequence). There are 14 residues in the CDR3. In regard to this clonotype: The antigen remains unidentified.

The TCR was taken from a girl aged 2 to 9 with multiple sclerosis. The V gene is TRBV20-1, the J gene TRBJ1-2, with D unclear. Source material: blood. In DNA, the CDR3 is TGCAGTGCTAGAGGCGAGGGCTGGTCCTATGGCTACACCTTC. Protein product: CSARGEGWSYGYTF.